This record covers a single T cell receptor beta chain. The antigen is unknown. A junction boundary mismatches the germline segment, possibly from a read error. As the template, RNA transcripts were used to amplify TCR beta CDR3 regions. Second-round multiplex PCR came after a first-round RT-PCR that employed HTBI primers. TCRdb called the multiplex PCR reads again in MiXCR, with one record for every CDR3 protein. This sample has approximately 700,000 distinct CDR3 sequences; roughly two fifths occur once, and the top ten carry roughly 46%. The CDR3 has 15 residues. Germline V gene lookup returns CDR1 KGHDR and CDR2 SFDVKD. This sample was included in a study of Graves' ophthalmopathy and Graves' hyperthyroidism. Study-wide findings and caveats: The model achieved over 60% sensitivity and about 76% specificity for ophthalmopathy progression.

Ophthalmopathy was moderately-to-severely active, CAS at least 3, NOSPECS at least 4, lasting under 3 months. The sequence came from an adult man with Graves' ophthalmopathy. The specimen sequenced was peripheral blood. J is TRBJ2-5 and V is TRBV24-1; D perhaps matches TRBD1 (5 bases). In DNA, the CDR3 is TGTGCCACCAGTGACCCAGGACACCACCAAGAGGCCCAGTACTTC. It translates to CATSDPGHHQEAQYF.